This T cell receptor beta chain is from a study of cytomegalovirus exposure and HLA in healthy donors (dated by TCRdb to about 2017). About the study as a whole: An earlier analysis of roughly 500 of the donors reported about 300 Gb of sequence data and 100 million to 120 million unique TCR beta sequences obtained from some 200 million T cells. Rather than drawing on any new phenotypic data, the later analysis identified candidate immune exposures from TCR beta sequences and the way those sequences occurred across donors. A separate validation cohort of roughly 130 different subjects was used in addition to the 666-subject first cohort. HLA typing included class I and class II loci at four-digit resolution. Across approximately 400 genotyped donors of the cohort, an average of about 240,000 unique TCR beta nucleotide sequences per donor were sequenced, and about a sixth of those sequences were non-productive. Donor age, sex, ethnicity and CMV serostatus were compiled alongside the repertoire data. Of the approximately 370 genotyped donors, less than 85% were placed in the genetic ancestry cluster associated with self-reported Caucasian donors. Approximately 300 gigabases of sequencing data and 91 million or so unique TCR sequences made up an early release that covered fewer than 650 HLA-typed donors. To predict cytomegalovirus infection status, the study combined high-throughput TCR immunosequencing, statistical association of individual TCRs with disease status, and machine learning. The study aimed to test whether signatures of past pathogen exposure could be identified by cataloging public T cell receptors. A later genetic analysis used genome-wide SNP genotypes for about three fifths of the 666 donors, treating that subset as a discovery cohort. To decide whether each TCR beta V gene segment behaved as functional or pseudogenic, an earlier analysis of some 600 of the donors relied on high-throughput TCR beta sequencing. All discovery cohort repertoires had been generated using a single sequencing platform. About five DR-DQ haplotypes were handled as single units for association and clustering because linkage in the cohort was strong. A later analysis re-analyzed previously published TCR beta repertoires from about 600 donors and added high-resolution HLA genotyping to study TCR occurrence patterns. The study used immunosequencing to profile the T cell repertoires of approximately 650 subjects and linked those repertoires to cytomegalovirus serostatus. Typing coverage differed by locus: A, B, C, DRB1 and DQB1 were typed in roughly 620-630 donors, DQA1 in about 500, DPA1 in around 600, and DPB1 in approximately 450.

The investigation overall reported the following: HLA typing was unavailable for some donors at each locus, so association tests used only the typed subset. Most CMV-associated TCR beta chains appeared to be HLA-restricted in a later analysis, and the HLA associations seemed to be driven largely by CMV exposure. The sequencing pipeline was judged likely to have produced a cluster of highly shared sequence variants as a technical artifact. A later genetic analysis reported fewer N-insertions in productive TCRs among donors in an Asian-associated ancestry cluster than the roughly 620-donor mean. In a later analysis, around 17,000 TCR beta sequences were associated with specific HLA alleles at a false discovery rate of 0.05. Cytomegalovirus status was reported to be diagnosed by the classifier with high specificity and sensitivity in both the original and validation cohorts. In a later analysis, HLA-associated TCR beta chains were found to be more clonally expanded and to have lower generation probabilities than equally common non-associated chains. Linkage disequilibrium might explain the correlated functional status among segregating V segments, but an unknown experimental factor could not be excluded. For the cohort, immune exposure information was limited to CMV serostatus. In an earlier analysis of around 600 of the donors, most TCR beta V segments were observed in productive rearrangements about 90% or about 30% of the time, broadly matching IMGT annotations. A later genetic analysis associated a missense DCLRE1C variant with V-gene and J-gene trimming of TCR beta chains, and an independent cohort replicated the association. The presence/absence analyses assumed that sequencing depth was roughly uniform across donors, and that assumption may not be true. Because counts were too low, more than 15 rarely observed V segments, including chromosome 9 orphons, were excluded from the earlier analysis of several hundred of the donors. The study listed 164 TCR beta chains as associated with cytomegalovirus. According to the authors, the approach could potentially be generalized to other disease states and immunological phenotypes. A further reported finding was that TCR beta sequences accurately predicted the HLA-A and HLA-B alleles for most subjects in the first cohort. Across donors, most TCR sequences were observed very rarely, whereas some public TCRs were present in many individuals. Several of the top co-occurrence clusters appeared to be linked to parvovirus B19, influenza, CMV and Epstein-Barr virus, according to a later analysis. Strong co-occurrence of HLA alleles, especially DR and DQ, made assigning TCR associations to individual alleles difficult. Only TCR beta chains were sequenced in this cohort, and the absence of alpha or paired-chain data limited detectable features. Three of the identified cytomegalovirus-associated TCR beta chains were confirmed in vitro to be specific for cytomegalovirus antigens. In a later analysis, the rate of TCR association differed among HLA loci, with DRB1 alleles having the most associated TCRs and HLA-C alleles having the fewest.

To prepare the library, the immunoSEQ multiplex PCR assay was applied. A mixture of 60 forward primers for TCR Vbeta segments and 13 reverse primers for TCR Jbeta segments was used in the multiplex PCR. The CDR3 region of rearranged TCR beta genes was amplified from genomic DNA by a multiplex PCR assay. On the Illumina HiSeq System, the amplified TCR beta libraries were sequenced as 87-base-pair reads. In the source study's methods: A later analysis tallied 75 million to 85 million unique TCR beta chains across the 600 to 700 repertoires, and approximately 12 million of those chains were shared by two or more donors. To remove PCR and sequencing errors, raw reads were error-corrected and collapsed into unique sequences using a nearest-neighbor algorithm that merged closely related sequences. V, D and J gene segments were assigned by aligning CDR3 sequences to IMGT reference sequences. For a sequence to be retained, a match of at least six nucleotides to both a V gene segment and a J gene segment was required. Rearrangements were classified as productive when the CDR3 lacked stop codons and remained in frame with V and J, and all other rearrangements were classified as non-productive. CDR3 was defined according to IMGT convention as the region running from the second conserved V-encoded cysteine to the conserved J-encoded phenylalanine. In an earlier analysis of approximately 590 of the donors, sequences lacking an unambiguous match to a single V gene segment were excluded. In an earlier analysis of several hundred of the donors, V segments were called functional above 56.7% productive rearrangements and were called segregating when the between-donor standard deviation exceeded 5%. To diagnose cytomegalovirus status from the catalog of TCR beta chain sequences, a statistical classification framework was built. A later analysis assigned V and J genes by comparing TCR nucleotide sequences with IMGT/GENE-DB human TR gene sequences. In a later analysis, CDR3 sequences and most-parsimonious VDJ recombination scenarios were assigned using the TCRdist pipeline. In a later analysis, each TCR beta chain was defined by its CDR3 amino acid sequence together with its V-gene family, and reads lacking a unique V-gene family were excluded. A later analysis removed 592 highly shared, low-generation-probability nucleotide sequences to deal with suspected cross-contamination and a sequencing artifact. In a later analysis, a clonal expansion index was calculated for each public chain from normalized within-repertoire ranks of inferred template counts. Generation probabilities in a later analysis came from a VDJ recombination model fitted to out-of-frame rearrangements, and those results were checked against IGoR. Hypergeometric tests were used in a later analysis to score TCR-TCR, TCR-HLA and TCR-CMV co-occurrence, with a repertoire-size bias correction applied to the TCR pairs. In a later analysis, false discovery rates were estimated by permuting HLA or CMV assignments 20 times. In a later analysis, co-occurring TCRs were grouped with DBSCAN, and TCRdist sequence similarity was added when clustering was performed within HLA-allele-positive subsets. Repertoires with fewer than 30,000 or more than 120,000 public chains were left out of co-occurrence clustering, as were roughly five repertoires with anomalous nucleotide sharing. The table was pulled from immuneACCESS by TCRdb, which kept in-frame rearrangements only. Such tables lose some clones; where checked, under half of the loss comes from unresolved V genes, and the rest has no known cause. That table supplies the V and J calls and clone size; D and trimming were determined from the DNA. This sample is represented by about 200,000 clones; under 90% of them were singletons. The ten most abundant clones make up around 0.1% of the sample.

Remarks on this clone: No cognate antigen has been identified for it. Base qualities are not provided; no much larger clone lies one nucleotide away.

The cohort consisted of some 670 healthy bone marrow donors. Cohort members were all nominally healthy when sampled, although unrecorded immune exposures were likely present. The donor tested CMV seronegative, placing the donor among the 352 seronegative members of the cohort. Every donor gave a peripheral blood sample, and the peripheral blood mononuclear cells from that sample were used for TCR beta sequencing. Genomic DNA extraction from the blood cell samples was performed with the Qiagen DNeasy Blood Extraction Kit. Sequencing used PBMCs. This TCR derives from a boy aged 2-9 years in good health and CMV-seronegative.

The DNA sequence is given as TGTGCCAGTAGTATGTCGGGATTAAACTATGGCTACACCTTC. Its protein reads: CASSMSGLNYGYTF. The chain joins TRBV19 to TRBJ1-2; the D segment cannot be called with confidence. The CDR3 goes from the cysteine to the phenylalanine over 14 residues. The kept DNA is CDR3 alone, 42 bases in frame from the first base. The V and J ends are trimmed by 3 bases and 2 bases, leaving 10 bases between them. The CDR1 and CDR2 encoded by the germline V gene (reference sequence) are LNHDA and SQIVND. Reference TRBV19 and TRBJ1-2 proteins supply the regions before and after the CDR3; the full variable domain is: DGGITQSPKYLFRKEGQNVTLSCEQNLNHDAMYWYRQDPGQGLRLIYYSQIVNDFQKGDIAEGYSVSREKKESFPLTVTSAQKNPTAFYLCASSMSGLNYGYTFGSGTRLTVV.